This TCR beta chain originates from a study of cytomegalovirus exposure and HLA in healthy donors. Overall study: The roughly 130 validation repertoires used the same platform as the 650 to 750 first-cohort repertoires, a later analysis reported.

Generated by immunoSEQ multiplex PCR, the TCRdb table keeps only in-frame clones and is missing some. The data show about 47,000 clones, about 93% seen once. The V and J ends lost 4 bases and 0 bases respectively, with 14 bases between them. Germline CDR1 and CDR2: SGHNT and YENEEA. The CDR3 loop spans 16 amino acids. The chain links TRBV11-3 to TRBJ2-3; the D is unclear. This TCR was sampled from a man younger than 30 in good health and CMV-seronegative. Sequencing used PBMCs. CDR3 protein: CASSSGLPGSTDTQYF. The CDR3 coding sequence is TGTGCCAGCAGCTCCGGTCTTCCAGGTAGCACAGATACGCAGTATTTT.